What follows are 26 T cell receptor beta chains derived from one specimen sequenced in a study of yellow fever vaccine responses in identical twins. TCRdb ran MiXCR on the RT-PCR reads and lists one entry per CDR3 protein. The sample comprises some 3,900 distinct CDR3 sequences, roughly 67% of which are singletons, and 7% to 9% rests with the top ten. The sample consisted of T cells from blood (PBMCs), unsorted or a sorted subset (not recorded which), taken before or after yellow fever vaccination (not recorded which). These receptors were collected from a woman aged 18-35 years who received the yellow fever vaccine.

This clonotype showed up just once. The J gene is TRBJ2-7, the V gene TRBV7-2; D gene unclear. CDR1 is SGHTA and CDR2 is FQGNSA in the germline V gene. The V gene lost 0 bases and the J gene lost 0 bases, with 12 bases spanning the gap. This CDR3 spans 16 amino acids. CDR3 DNA sequence: TGTGCCAGCAGCTTAGCCTCCCTGGCTCCCTCCTACGAGCAGTACTTC. The encoded protein is CASSLASLAPSYEQYF. Complete variable domain (other parts from reference TRBV7-2 and TRBJ2-7): GAGVSQSPSNKVTEKGKDVELRCDPISGHTALYWYRQSLGQGLEFLIYFQGNSAPDKSGLPSDRFSAERTGGSVSTLTIQRTQQEDSAVYLCASSLASLAPSYEQYFGPGTRLTVT.

The genes are TRBV20-1 and TRBJ2-4, with D possibly matching TRBD2 (6 bases). The CDR3 runs 14 residues. Trimming took 5 bases from V and 0 from J, leaving 11 bases between them. Germline lookup yields CDR1 DFQATT and CDR2 SNEGSKA (reference sequence). The chain's CDR3 is CSAHRGVAKNIQYF. The CDR3, as DNA: TGCAGTGCTCATCGCGGGGTAGCCAAAAACATTCAGTACTTC.

The genes are TRBV3-1 and TRBJ2-5, with D maybe TRBD2 (6 bases). The germline V gene has CDR1 LGHDT and CDR2 YNNKEL (reference sequence). The CDR3 runs 16 residues. The ends were cut back, 2 bases at V and 2 bases at J, with 15 bases in the middle. The CDR3 loop reads CASSQSGTFAQETQYF. The CDR3, as DNA: TGTGCCAGCAGCCAATCCGGGACTTTTGCTCAAGAGACCCAGTACTTC.

This chain joins TRBV5-1 and TRBJ2-1, with D possibly matching TRBD2 (6 bases). CDR1 and CDR2 (germline): SGHRS, YFSETQ. This CDR3 spans 15 amino acids. The V end was cut by 0 bases, the J end by 3 bases, with 10 bases between. The CDR3 DNA reads as TGCGCCAGCAGCTTGGAGGCGGGGCGCTACAATGAGCAGTTCTTC. This codes for CASSLEAGRYNEQFF.

Here the CDR3 DNA reads TGCAGCGTTGCAATGACTGGTTACGAGCAGTACTTC. Its protein product is CSVAMTGYEQYF. The chain carries TRBV29-1 and TRBJ2-7; D gene uncertain. Germline assignment: CDR1 SQVTM and CDR2 ANQGSEA. This CDR3 contains 12 residues. The V and J ends lost 4 bases and 4 bases respectively, with 11 bases between them.

The chain couples TRBV4-1 to TRBJ1-5; 10 nucleotides agree with TRBD1. CDR3 length equals 14 residues. Trimming removed 5 bases from V and 11 bases from J; junction bases left unmatched: 9. CDR1 is MGHRA, CDR2 YSYEKL, per germline. CDR3 in DNA: TGCGCCAGCAGCGCAGGGACAGGGGCATGGTCCCAGCATTTT. Translated, it gives CASSAGTGAWSQHF.

The J gene is TRBJ2-1, the V gene TRBV28; D is uncertain. Trimming stripped 5 bases from V and 9 bases from J, with 14 bases between. The length of the CDR3 is 13 residues. Germline V lookup: CDR1 MDHEN, CDR2 SYDVKM. The CDR3 protein is CASSPSLVGEQFF. CDR3 in DNA: TGTGCCAGCAGTCCTTCCCTTGTAGGTGAGCAGTTCTTC. Looking up the rest from reference TRBV28 and TRBJ2-1 gives the full variable domain: DVKVTQSSRYLVKRTGEKVFLECVQDMDHENMFWYRQDPGLGLRLIYFSYDVKMKEKGDIPEGYSVSREKKERFSLILESASTNQTSMYLCASSPSLVGEQFFGPGTRLTVL.

The chain carries TRBV7-6 and TRBJ2-7; D is uncertain. Trimming cost V 4 bases and J 3 bases, with 13 bases left between them. Germline V CDR1 and CDR2: SGHVS, FNYEAQ. The CDR3 sequence is 14 residues long. The DNA for the CDR3 is TGTGCCAGCAGCTCGGCGGTGGGCCTCTACGAGCAGTACTTC. Translation: CASSSAVGLYEQYF.

DNA of the CDR3: TGTGCCAGCAGTCATATATCGGGAGACACAGATACGCAGTATTTT. It is translated as CASSHISGDTDTQYF. The chain is built from TRBV11-1 and TRBJ2-3; D is perhaps TRBD2 (6 bases). Germline V lookup: CDR1 SGHAT, CDR2 FQDESV (reference sequence). This CDR3 is 15 amino acids long. Trimming removed 6 bases at V and 2 bases at J, with 15 bases between. The whole variable domain, filled in from reference TRBV11-1 and TRBJ2-3, reads EAEVAQSPRYKITEKSQAVAFWCDPISGHATLYWYRQILGQGPELLVQFQDESVVDDSQLPKDRFSAERLKGVDSTLKIQPAELGDSAMYLCASSHISGDTDTQYFGPGTRLTVL.

V usage is TRBV6-1 and J usage is TRBJ2-1; a weak D match, TRBD2 (6 bases). This CDR3 is 15 amino acids long. Deletions cut 0 bases from V and 8 bases from J, with 14 bases between. CDR1 and CDR2 (germline): MNHNS, SASEGT. The CDR3, as DNA: TGTGCCAGCAGTGAAGCGCCGGCGGGACTTGATGAGCAGTTCTTC. Protein product: CASSEAPAGLDEQFF.

CDR3 region: CASSQDVSGSSADTQYF. The CDR3 bases are TGCGCCAGCAGCCAAGATGTAAGCGGGAGTTCAGCAGATACGCAGTATTTT. V gene TRBV4-3 combines with J gene TRBJ2-3; 8 positions agree with TRBD2. V was pared by 0 bases and J by 4 bases, with 9 bases of the junction left unmatched. CDR1 and CDR2 (germline): LGHNA, YSLEER. The CDR3 spans 17 residues.

The chain carries TRBV6-1 and TRBJ2-3, with D possibly matching TRBD2 (7 bases). There are 15 residues in the CDR3. Per the germline V gene, CDR1 is MNHNS and CDR2 is SASEGT. The ends were cut back, 2 bases at V and 6 bases at J, with 15 bases in the middle. CDR3 in amino acids: CASSEKVGGLDTQYF. The CDR3 nucleotides read TGTGCCAGCAGTGAAAAGGTGGGGGGGCTGGATACGCAGTATTTT.

V is TRBV5-1 and J is TRBJ2-3, with D unclear. V was cut by 5 bases and J by 0 bases, with 10 bases left in between. CDR1 and CDR2 from the germline V gene are SGHRS and YFSETQ. The CDR3 consists of 14 residues. The CDR3 DNA follows: TGCGCCAGCAGTCCCTTCGTGAGCACAGATACGCAGTATTTT. As protein: CASSPFVSTDTQYF.

The CDR3 is CASSLTGSSYNEQFF. CDR3 nucleotide sequence: TGCGCCAGCAGCCTTACAGGGAGCTCCTACAATGAGCAGTTCTTC. The chain employs TRBV4-1 and TRBJ2-1; weak D call: TRBD1 (6 bases). The germline CDR1 and CDR2 sequences are MGHRA and YSYEKL. Trimming pared 4 bases from V and 0 bases from J, leaving 10 bases between. The CDR3 has 15 residues.

The chain carries TRBV20-1 and TRBJ2-5; TRBD1 matches at 9 bases. The CDR3 covers 17 residues. Trimming removed 0 bases from V and 5 bases from J; junction bases left unmatched: 13. From germline, CDR1 is DFQATT and CDR2 SNEGSKA (reference sequence). CDR3 coding DNA: TGCAGTGCTAGAGATGTTCGCGACAGGGGGAGTTGGGAGACCCAGTACTTC. It yields the protein CSARDVRDRGSWETQYF.

This chain connects TRBV15 to TRBJ2-7; 9 nucleotides match TRBD1. The CDR3 spans 16 residues. Germline V CDR1 and CDR2: LNHNV, YYDKDF (reference sequence). After removal of 0 bases from V and 5 bases from J, the junction contained 8 bases not matched to a gene. Here the CDR3 DNA reads TGTGCCACCAGCAGAGATCGGGGGACAGGGATGAACGAGCAGTACTTC. This sequence encodes CATSRDRGTGMNEQYF.

The gene calls are TRBV11-2 and TRBJ2-3; D gene unclear. Trimming shortened V by 2 bases and J by 4 bases, and 28 bases separated the two germline ends. The germline V gene has CDR1 SGHAT and CDR2 FQNNGV. This CDR3 spans 20 amino acids. CDR3 region: CASSLYAVTGPTLSPDTQYF. The CDR3 DNA follows: TGTGCCAGCAGCTTATATGCTGTGACCGGCCCAACCCTATCTCCAGATACGCAGTATTTT.

The V and J genes are TRBV2 and TRBJ2-1, with D possibly being TRBD1 (5 bases). V lost 6 bases and J lost 6, with 12 bases in between. CDR1 and CDR2 from the germline V gene are SNHLY and FYNNEI. The CDR3 consists of 13 residues. In DNA, the CDR3 is TGTGCCAGCAGAGCAGGGCCCGGCAATGAGCAGTTCTTC. Its translation: CASRAGPGNEQFF.

The V gene is TRBV11-1, the J gene TRBJ2-2; D may be TRBD1 (6 bases). Germline V gives CDR1 SGHAT, CDR2 FQDESV (reference sequence). Deletions cut 5 bases from V and 2 bases from J, with 12 bases between. This CDR3 is 15 amino acids long. The CDR3 DNA is TGTGCCAGCAGCCCCCGGACAGTAAACACCGGGGAGCTGTTTTTT. As protein: CASSPRTVNTGELFF. Combining the CDR3 with reference TRBV11-1 and TRBJ2-2 gives the whole variable domain EAEVAQSPRYKITEKSQAVAFWCDPISGHATLYWYRQILGQGPELLVQFQDESVVDDSQLPKDRFSAERLKGVDSTLKIQPAELGDSAMYLCASSPRTVNTGELFFGEGSRLTVL.

This clonotype was detected once. The rearrangement uses TRBV7-8 and TRBJ2-7; 7 nucleotides agree with TRBD1. CDR3 length equals 14 residues. CDR1 is SGHVS, CDR2 FQNEAQ, per germline. Trimming at V came to 4 bases and at J to 1 base, leaving 4 bases not matched to a gene. The CDR3 protein is CASSSRGYSYEQYF. The CDR3 DNA is TGTGCCAGCAGCTCCAGGGGGTATTCCTACGAGCAGTACTTC.

This rearrangement joins TRBV4-3 to TRBJ1-3, with TRBD1 matching over 7 bases. CDR1 and CDR2 from the germline V gene are LGHNA and YSLEER. The V gene end was trimmed by 0 bases and the J gene end by 0 bases; junction bases not matched to a gene: 5. The length of the CDR3 is 17 residues. The CDR3 loop reads CASSQDRGPSSGNTIYF. The CDR3 nucleotides read TGCGCCAGCAGCCAAGATAGGGGGCCTAGCTCTGGAAACACCATATATTTT.

The chain links TRBV5-6 to TRBJ2-7; the D gene is possibly TRBD1 (6 bases). The CDR3 spans 15 residues. CDR1 is SGHDT, CDR2 YYEEEE, per germline. The V and J ends lost 3 bases and 2 bases respectively, with 15 bases between them. The CDR3 region is CASSSRRGQTYEQYF. DNA of the CDR3: TGTGCCAGCAGCTCTCGTAGGGGACAAACCTACGAGCAGTACTTC.

This chain links TRBV27 with TRBJ2-5; D gene uncertain. V gave up 4 bases and J gave up 5 bases, with 14 bases separating them. This CDR3 spans 14 amino acids. Per the germline V gene, CDR1 is MNHEY and CDR2 is SMNVEV (reference sequence). In DNA, the CDR3 is TGTGCCAGCAGTTCAGGTCCGGGTAGGGAGACCCAGTACTTC. Residues: CASSSGPGRETQYF.

V gene TRBV15 combines with J gene TRBJ2-1, with 10 bases aligning to TRBD1. The J segment lost 8 bases and the V segment lost 5 bases, leaving 9 bases of the junction unmatched. The germline gives CDR1 LNHNV, CDR2 YYDKDF (reference sequence). This CDR3 is built from 15 residues. CDR3 in amino acids: CATSPSRDRGHEQFF. In nucleotides, the CDR3 is TGTGCCACCAGCCCATCCCGGGACAGGGGCCATGAGCAGTTCTTC.

This clonotype has only one observation. At one end the junction does not follow the germline gene, possibly because of a read error. The chain is built from TRBV15 and TRBJ2-1, with TRBD1 matching over 8 bases. This CDR3 region has 11 residues. CDR1 and CDR2 from the germline V gene are LNHNV and YYDKDF (reference sequence). The CDR3: CATSTGQVAVF. CDR3 nucleotide sequence: TGTGCCACCAGCACGGGACAGGTAGCTGTCTTC.

The V call is TRBV4-1, the J call TRBJ2-7; D is perhaps TRBD1 or TRBD2 (7 bases each). Germline V gene sequence: CDR1 MGHRA, CDR2 YSYEKL. V lost 3 bases, J lost 4 bases, and 19 bases lay in between. This CDR3 is 16 amino acids long. In nucleotides, the CDR3 is TGCGCCAGCAGCCAGGCTTGGAGCAGGGGGGGGTACGAGCAGTACTTC. Protein sequence: CASSQAWSRGGYEQYF.